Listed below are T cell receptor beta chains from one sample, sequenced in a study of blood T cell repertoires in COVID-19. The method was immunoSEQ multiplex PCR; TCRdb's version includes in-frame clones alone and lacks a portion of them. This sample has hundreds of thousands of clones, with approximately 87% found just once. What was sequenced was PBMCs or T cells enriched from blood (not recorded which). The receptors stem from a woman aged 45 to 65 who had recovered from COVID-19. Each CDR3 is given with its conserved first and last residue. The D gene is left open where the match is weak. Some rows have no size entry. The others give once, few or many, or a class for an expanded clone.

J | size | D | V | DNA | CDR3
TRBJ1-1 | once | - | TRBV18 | TGTGCCAGCTCACCACAACACTTGGAGGCTGGATTTGGGGAAGCTTTCTTT | CASSPQHLEAGFGEAFF
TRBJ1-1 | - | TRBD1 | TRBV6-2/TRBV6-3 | TGTGCCAGCAGCCCTACAGGGGGGGTTACTGAAGCTTTCTTT | CASSPTGGVTEAFF
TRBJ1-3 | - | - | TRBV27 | TGTGCCAGCAGTCCTGTCGTCTATGGAAACACCATATATTTT | CASSPVVYGNTIYF
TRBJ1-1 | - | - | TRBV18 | TGTGCCAGCTCGGTATACAGGGCCATGAACACTGAAGCTTTCTTT | CASSVYRAMNTEAFF
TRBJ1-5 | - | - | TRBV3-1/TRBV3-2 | TGTGCCAGCAGCCAAGATCATTCGGGTTCGGAGGTCGGTCAGCCCCAGCATTTT | CASSQDHSGSEVGQPQHF
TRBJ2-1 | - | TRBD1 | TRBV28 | TGTGCCAGCAGCGCTGGGACAGGTCACAATGAGCAGTTCTTC | CASSAGTGHNEQFF
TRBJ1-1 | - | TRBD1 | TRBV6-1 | TGTGCCAGCAGTGAAGGGACAGGGGGCTCTGAAGCTTTCTTT | CASSEGTGGSEAFF
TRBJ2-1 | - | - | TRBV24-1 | TGTGCCACCAGTGGCGAACAGGGTAGCGATGAGCAGTTCTTC | CATSGEQGSDEQFF
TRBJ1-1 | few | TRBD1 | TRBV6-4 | TGTGCCAGCAGTGAGGACAGGGACACTGAAGCTTTCTTT | CASSEDRDTEAFF
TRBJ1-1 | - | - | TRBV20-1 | TGCAGTGCTAGGGTCTATGCTGAAGCTTTCTTT | CSARVYAEAFF
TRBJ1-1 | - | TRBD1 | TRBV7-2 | TGTGCCAGCAGCGGAAGGACAGGGATCACTGAAGCTTTCTTT | CASSGRTGITEAFF